The entry below describes one T cell receptor beta chain. Its antigen is currently unknown. This entry belongs to a study of post-analysis software for immune sequencing data. Study outcomes and limitations: Significantly lower normalized Chao1 diversity was found in patients with multiple sclerosis relative to controls. Included in a set of about 5 TRBV segments more frequent in patients than controls were TRBV5-6, TRBV5-1 and TRBV20-1.

This CDR3 has 17 residues. Trimming at V came to 3 bases and at J to 2 bases, leaving 11 bases not matched to a gene. Germline assignment: CDR1 DFQATT and CDR2 SNEGSKA (reference sequence). The authors incorporated unique molecular identifiers into the TCR beta cDNA libraries. TCRdb called the PCR reads again in MiXCR, with one record for every CDR3 protein. The repertoire holds fewer than 850,000 distinct CDR3 sequences, with less than 35% as singletons. This rearrangement joins TRBV20-1 to TRBJ2-3; 10 positions match TRBD2. This receptor was taken from a girl aged 5-17 years with multiple sclerosis. Source material: blood. This CDR3 reads CSARPSGSTPLTDTQYF. CDR3 sequence (DNA): TGCAGTGCTAGGCCTAGCGGGAGTACGCCCCTCACAGATACGCAGTATTTT.